This T cell receptor (beta chain) was sequenced for a study of T cells in pancreatic ductal adenocarcinoma. The study's findings and limits: Tumor-versus-blood clonality comparisons may be biased toward lower tumor diversity. Tumor samples had fewer productive templates and roughly 7.3-fold fewer unique clonotypes than blood. The resected pancreatic cancer cohort was biased toward the minority with early-stage disease. No significant tumor-blood clonality difference; means were about 0.11 and 0.072.

Selected pancreatic ductal adenocarcinoma patients had undergone surgery without neoadjuvant therapy. With respect to this clone: The antigen is not known.

Sequencing used immunoSEQ multiplex PCR; TCRdb keeps in-frame clones, though not all of them. The sample has several thousand clones, about nine tenths seen once. V shed 4 bases and J 10 bases; nucleotides not matched to a gene: 1. The CDR3 contains 13 residues. Germline values: CDR1 SNHLY, CDR2 FYNNEI. The clonotype was recovered from a human donor with pancreatic ductal adenocarcinoma. Sequences were obtained from PBMCs. V is TRBV2 and J is TRBJ2-5; TRBD2 matches at 15 bases. The CDR3 DNA reads TGTGCCAGCAGTGGGACTAGCGGGGGGGACCAGTACTTC. This gives the protein CASSGTSGGDQYF.